These 9 T cell receptor beta chains share one sample of origin, sequenced in a study of shared clonotypes between healthy human individuals. Some clones are missing from TCRdb's copy, which holds only in-frame ones; the method was immunoSEQ multiplex PCR. Here the sample spans around 2,100,000 clones, less than 95% being singletons. CD45RO negativity and positive selection for CCR7 defined naive CD8 cells, a population that excluded terminally differentiated effector memory CD45RA+ cells. Sequencing used naive CD8+ T cells sorted from blood. These receptors were obtained from a man aged 18-30 years in good health.

The chain is built from TRBV13 and TRBJ2-7, with 9 bases that match TRBD1. Trimming removed 5 bases from V and 2 bases from J; junction bases left unmatched: 7. This CDR3 spans 15 amino acids. CDR1 and CDR2 (germline): PRHDT, FYEKMQ (reference sequence). In DNA, the CDR3 is TGTGCCAGCAGCCAAGCGGGACAGGGTGCCTACGAGCAGTACTTC. Encoded protein: CASSQAGQGAYEQYF.

V and J are TRBV7-8 and TRBJ1-2, with 11 bases identical to TRBD1. The germline CDR1 and CDR2 sequences are SGHVS and FQNEAQ. Trimming removed 1 base from V and 6 bases from J; junction bases left unmatched: 13. CDR3 length: 18 amino acids. The CDR3 reads CASSLVGTGGPGENGYTF. The CDR3 region has the DNA TGTGCCAGCAGCTTAGTCGGGACAGGGGGTCCGGGGGAGAATGGCTACACCTTC.

With respect to this clone: In the same sample, other DNA sequences code for this CDR3. The genes are TRBV9 and TRBJ1-1, with D unresolved. CDR3 size: 13 residues. Germline V gives CDR1 SGDLS, CDR2 YYNGEE. Trimming took off 0 bases at V and 1 base at J, with 4 bases between the two ends. The CDR3 protein is CASSVGSNTEAFF. The CDR3 nucleotides are TGTGCCAGCAGCGTAGGATCGAACACTGAAGCTTTCTTT.

About this clone: The sample has other DNA sequences that encode this CDR3 too. V and J are TRBV10-3 and TRBJ1-2, with 7 bases fitting TRBD1. The trim removed 8 bases at V and 8 bases at J, leaving 14 bases unmatched. The CDR3 consists of 14 residues. The V gene's germline CDR1 is ENHRY and CDR2 SYGVKD. The CDR3 nucleotides are TGTGCCATCGACGAGGGGGCGGGGGCGCGAGGCTACACCTTC. Translation gives CAIDEGAGARGYTF.

The V gene is TRBV7-2, the J gene TRBJ2-4; 8 positions match TRBD2. Germline V CDR1 and CDR2: SGHTA, FQGNSA. V dropped 2 bases and J dropped 6; count of bases not matched to a gene: 6. This CDR3 is 15 amino acids long. CDR3 amino acids: CASSLSAGGTNIQYF. The CDR3 DNA is TGTGCCAGCAGCTTATCTGCGGGAGGAACAAACATTCAGTACTTC.

The rearrangement joins TRBV7-9 to TRBJ2-1, with D unresolved. The CDR3 totals 16 residues. Trimming took 3 bases from V and 10 from J, leaving 22 bases between them. Germline V lookup: CDR1 SEHNR, CDR2 FQNEAQ (reference sequence). The CDR3 nucleotides are TGTGCCAGCAGCTTCGACCTCGGATTCCCCCCTATAGAGCAGTTCTTC. Protein sequence: CASSFDLGFPPIEQFF.

The rearrangement uses TRBV29-1 and TRBJ2-7; D gene unclear. The CDR3 is 13 residues long. V was clipped by 5 bases and J by 5 bases, with 16 bases between them. Germline V lookup: CDR1 SQVTM, CDR2 ANQGSEA. The CDR3 nucleotides read TGCAGCGTTTCCGGTCCCCCACCCGACGAGCAGTACTTC. As protein: CSVSGPPPDEQYF.

The chain carries TRBV6-1 and TRBJ2-3; no clear D gene. The CDR3 spans 15 residues. Germline V CDR1 and CDR2: MNHNS, SASEGT. The ends were cut back, 1 base at V and 1 base at J, with 9 bases in the middle. In nucleotides, the CDR3 is TGTGCCAGCAGTGAAGGGAGAGGAGGCACAGATACGCAGTATTTT. It yields the protein CASSEGRGGTDTQYF.

The V call is TRBV6-6, the J call TRBJ1-1; D remains ambiguous. CDR1 is MNHNY, CDR2 SVGAGI, per germline (reference sequence). This CDR3 is built from 14 residues. The V end lost 6 bases, the J end lost 6 bases, and 17 bases lay between the germline ends. The CDR3 region is CASSGNVVFAEAFF. In DNA form, the CDR3 reads TGTGCCAGCAGCGGAAATGTCGTCTTCGCTGAAGCTTTCTTT.